One TCR beta chain is described in this entry. The method was immunoSEQ multiplex PCR; TCRdb's version includes in-frame clones alone and lacks a portion of them. Of about 320,000 clones in the sample, around 90% were seen once. What the recovered Cohort 3 donors had was two negative PCRs, clearance, or symptom resolution. These data originate in a study of blood T cell repertoires in COVID-19. Study-wide background: T cells, B-cell-depleted T cells, or PBMCs provided the cDNA or gDNA that served as material.

Germline CDR1 and CDR2: SGDLS and YYNGEE. The CDR3 runs 14 residues. Trimming took off 0 bases at V and 8 bases at J, with 11 bases between the two ends. V gene TRBV9 combines with J gene TRBJ2-2; D is unresolved. The TCR was taken from a man aged 25 to 40 who had recovered from COVID-19. The sequenced material came from PBMCs or T cells enriched from blood (not recorded which). CDR3 loop: CASSVVVEAGELFF. The DNA for the CDR3 is TGTGCCAGCAGCGTAGTCGTAGAGGCGGGGGAGCTGTTTTTT.